The following is a T cell receptor beta chain sequence with its context. This clonotype showed up many times. What this receptor recognizes is not known. Per-base quality was not reported, and no clone a single base away is much larger than it. This record belongs to a study of blood T cells in healthy people across ages (dated by TCRdb to 2015 to 2017). Context from the whole study: Template switching captured roughly one uniquely barcoded TCR beta cDNA molecule per two T cells in model experiments. Donors of different ages were randomly distributed across sequencing lanes to avoid experimental bias. The study analyzed two additional independent replicas of 1 million unique cDNA reads from the same blood draw for two donors, one aged 18 to 30 and one aged 80 or older. The study measured age-related changes in TCR beta repertoire diversity using deep sequencing normalized with unique cDNA molecular identifiers. Four age groups were formed from the donors: young (average roughly 16 years), middle-aged (approximately 40), aged (62) and long-lived (around 82). General conclusions and limits of the study: Estimates of total diversity based on one million sequenced T cells were considered lower bounds and underestimates. Conclusive comparison of naive and antigen-experienced compartments was prevented by the profiling of bulk unsorted PBMCs. As age increased, observed TCR beta diversity per million T cells dropped in a roughly linear way, and a significant reduction was already evident by age 40. There was a strong correlation between observed TCR beta diversity and the percentage of naive T cells measured by flow cytometry. Because donor CMV infection status was unknown, age-related changes in expanded clonotypes were potentially confounded. Compared with the aged group, the long-lived group had more naive CD4+ T cells, fewer expanded clones and increased TCR diversity, suggesting age selection.

The donors were some 39 Caucasian individuals from Russia, aged 6 to 90 years, who were systemically healthy. Each donor gave 8 to 10 milliliters of peripheral blood, drawn into EDTA-treated Vacutainer tubes. Ficoll-Paque density-gradient centrifugation was used to isolate PBMCs, with at least 7 million obtained per sample. Trizol reagent was used to extract total RNA from PBMCs, with at least 6 micrograms per sample. Naive CD45RAhigh/CD27high T cell percentages were measured by flow cytometry on a PBMC aliquot from every donor. The V end gives up 1 base and the J end 0 bases, leaving 14 bases in the junction not matched to a gene. The CDR3 covers 19 residues, taking in both the cysteine and the phenylalanine. CDR3 DNA is the only sequence kept; it has 57 bases, read in frame from the first base. CDR1 and CDR2 (DFQATT, SNEGSKA) derive from the germline V gene (reference sequence). Library preparation was by 5' RACE. The reads were generated on an Illumina HiSeq 2500. A second PCR of about 6 to 11 cycles was performed with a sample-barcoded 5' primer and a J-beta primer mix. A template-switch 5' adaptor carrying 12 random nucleotides introduced a unique molecular identifier onto each TCR beta cDNA molecule. Each sample yielded at least 2.5 million CDR3-containing paired-end reads. First-strand cDNA was synthesized from all RNA with the Mint cDNA synthesis kit, primed by a TRBC-specific oligonucleotide. All cDNA was treated with uracil-DNA glycosylase and then went through a first 18-cycle PCR with the universal primers M1SS and BC2_uni_R. Processing in the source paper ran as follows. Normalization of each sample was performed by random selection of 1 million high-quality reads, each carrying a distinct molecular identifier. Instead of being binned into consensus sequences, reads that shared molecular identifiers were thrown out. MiTCR, with a Q25 quality threshold and the strictest error-elimination algorithm, was used for CDR3 identification, clonotype clustering and error correction. A nonparametric unseen species model with Euler transformation was used to estimate a lower bound on total TCR beta diversity. TCRdb itself trimmed the public reads at Q25 with fastp, ran MiXCR and retained productive beta chains. Rows merge per CDR3 protein into single entries with the most common DNA and genes. TCRdb's processing, not the authors' own work, is the source of the V and J calls. Across this sample there are around 1.5 million distinct CDR3 sequences, with roughly 45% seen only once. Together, the top ten hold 6.5% to 10% of the sample.

The chain is encoded by TRBV20-1 joined to TRBJ2-5; 10 bases in between match TRBD2. The sequencing sample was made of blood. The clonotype originates from a woman aged 18-29 years in good health. Here the CDR3 is given as CSARASGSLGGKYQETQYF. DNA sequence: TGCAGTGCTAGAGCTAGCGGGAGCCTCGGGGGAAAGTACCAAGAGACCCAGTACTTC.